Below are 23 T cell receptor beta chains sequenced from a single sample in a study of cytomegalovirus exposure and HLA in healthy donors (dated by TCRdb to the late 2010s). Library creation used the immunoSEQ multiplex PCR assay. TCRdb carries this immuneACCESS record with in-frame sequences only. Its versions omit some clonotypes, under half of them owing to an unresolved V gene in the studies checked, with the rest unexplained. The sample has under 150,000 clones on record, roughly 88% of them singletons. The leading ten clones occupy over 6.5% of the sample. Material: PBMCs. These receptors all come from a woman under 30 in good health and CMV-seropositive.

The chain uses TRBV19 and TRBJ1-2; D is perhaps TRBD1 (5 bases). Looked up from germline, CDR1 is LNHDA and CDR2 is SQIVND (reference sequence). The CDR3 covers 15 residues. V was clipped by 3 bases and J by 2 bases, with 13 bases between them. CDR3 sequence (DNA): TGTGCCAGTAGTATGGAGGGACGGCCAAACTATGGCTACACCTTC. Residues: CASSMEGRPNYGYTF.

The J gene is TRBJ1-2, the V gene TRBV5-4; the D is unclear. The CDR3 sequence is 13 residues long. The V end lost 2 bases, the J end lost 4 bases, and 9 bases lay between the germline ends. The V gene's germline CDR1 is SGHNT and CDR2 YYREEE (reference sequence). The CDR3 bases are TGTGCCAGCAGCTTCAGTCTTGGCTATGGCTACACCTTC. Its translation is CASSFSLGYGYTF.

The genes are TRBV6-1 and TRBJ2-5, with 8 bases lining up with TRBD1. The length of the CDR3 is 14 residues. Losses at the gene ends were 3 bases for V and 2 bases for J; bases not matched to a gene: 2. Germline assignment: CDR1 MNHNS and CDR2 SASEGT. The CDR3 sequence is CASSDRGLQETQYF. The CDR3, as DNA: TGTGCCAGCAGTGACAGGGGGCTACAAGAGACCCAGTACTTC.

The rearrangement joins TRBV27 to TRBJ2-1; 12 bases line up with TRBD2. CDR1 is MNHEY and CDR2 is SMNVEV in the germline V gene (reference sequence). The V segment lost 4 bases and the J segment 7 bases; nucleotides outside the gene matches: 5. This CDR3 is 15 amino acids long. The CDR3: CASSSGLAGKNEQFF. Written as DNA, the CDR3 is TGTGCCAGCAGTTCCGGACTAGCGGGGAAAAATGAGCAGTTCTTC.

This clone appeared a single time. The DNA for the CDR3 is TGTGCCAGTAGTAAGACCGTGGGAGATTATGGCTACACCTTC. It yields the protein CASSKTVGDYGYTF. The chain carries TRBV19 and TRBJ1-2; D uncertain. Per germline, CDR1 LNHDA and CDR2 SQIVND (reference sequence). This CDR3 region has 14 residues. Trimming removed 4 bases from V and 5 bases from J, with 14 bases in between.

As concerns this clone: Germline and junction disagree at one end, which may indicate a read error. The CDR3 sequence: CASSRDRNYSNQPQHF. CDR3 nucleotides: TGTGCTAGCAGTCGGGACAGGAATTATAGCAATCAGCCCCAGCATTTT. The chain employs TRBV7-7 and TRBJ1-5, with TRBD1 matching 8 bases. The CDR3 loop spans 16 amino acids. CDR1 and CDR2 from the germline V gene are SSHAT and FNYEAQ (reference sequence).

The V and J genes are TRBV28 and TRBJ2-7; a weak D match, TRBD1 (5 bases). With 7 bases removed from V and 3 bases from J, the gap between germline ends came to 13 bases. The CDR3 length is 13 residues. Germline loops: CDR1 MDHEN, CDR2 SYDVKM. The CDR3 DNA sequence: TGTGCCAGCAAAGTGGGCAGGGACTACGAGCAGTACTTC. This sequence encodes CASKVGRDYEQYF.

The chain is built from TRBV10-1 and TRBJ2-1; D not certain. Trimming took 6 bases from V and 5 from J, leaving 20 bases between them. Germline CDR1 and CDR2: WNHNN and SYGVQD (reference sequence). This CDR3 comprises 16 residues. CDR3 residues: CASSTFRGPRDNEQFF. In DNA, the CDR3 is TGCGCCAGCAGCACCTTTCGCGGCCCTCGGGACAATGAGCAGTTCTTC.

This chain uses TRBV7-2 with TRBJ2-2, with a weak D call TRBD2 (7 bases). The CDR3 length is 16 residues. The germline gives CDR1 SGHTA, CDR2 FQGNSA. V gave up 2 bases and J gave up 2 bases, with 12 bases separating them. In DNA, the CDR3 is TGTGCCAGCAGCTTAACGGGGGGACATAACACCGGGGAGCTGTTTTTT. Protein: CASSLTGGHNTGELFF.

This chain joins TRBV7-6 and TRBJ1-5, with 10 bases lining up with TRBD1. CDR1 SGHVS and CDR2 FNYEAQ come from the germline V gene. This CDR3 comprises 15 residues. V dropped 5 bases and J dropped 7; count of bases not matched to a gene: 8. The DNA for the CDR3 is TGTGCCAGCAGCCCGGGACAGGGGTTAGGGCAGCCCCAGCATTTT. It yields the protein CASSPGQGLGQPQHF.

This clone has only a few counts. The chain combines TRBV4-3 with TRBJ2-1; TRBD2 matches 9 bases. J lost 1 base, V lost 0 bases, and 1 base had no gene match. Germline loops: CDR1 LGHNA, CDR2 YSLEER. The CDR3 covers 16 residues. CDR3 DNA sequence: TGCGCCAGCAGCCAAGACGCGGGGGGGTCCTACAATGAGCAGTTCTTC. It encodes CASSQDAGGSYNEQFF.

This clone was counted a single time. The CDR3, as DNA: TGTGCCAGCAGTTTCGACAGGGTGAAGGAGAACTATGGCTACACCTTC. As protein: CASSFDRVKENYGYTF. This sequence joins TRBV6-6 and TRBJ1-2; 7 bases fit TRBD1. The CDR3 spans 16 residues. The trim removed 4 bases at V and 2 bases at J, leaving 10 bases unmatched. Per germline, CDR1 MNHNY and CDR2 SVGAGI (reference sequence).

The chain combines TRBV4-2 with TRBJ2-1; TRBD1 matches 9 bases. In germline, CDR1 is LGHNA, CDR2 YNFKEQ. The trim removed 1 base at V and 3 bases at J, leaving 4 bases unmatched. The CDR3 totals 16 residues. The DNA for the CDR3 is TGTGCCAGCAGCCAAGCCCCGGGACAGGGCTACAATGAGCAGTTCTTC. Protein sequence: CASSQAPGQGYNEQFF.

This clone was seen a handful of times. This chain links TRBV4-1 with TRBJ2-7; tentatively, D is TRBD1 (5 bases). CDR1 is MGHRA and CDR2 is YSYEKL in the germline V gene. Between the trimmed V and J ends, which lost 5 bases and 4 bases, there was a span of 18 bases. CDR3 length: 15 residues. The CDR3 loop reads CASSVYQGNQYEQYF. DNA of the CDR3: TGCGCCAGCAGCGTGTACCAGGGAAACCAGTACGAGCAGTACTTC.

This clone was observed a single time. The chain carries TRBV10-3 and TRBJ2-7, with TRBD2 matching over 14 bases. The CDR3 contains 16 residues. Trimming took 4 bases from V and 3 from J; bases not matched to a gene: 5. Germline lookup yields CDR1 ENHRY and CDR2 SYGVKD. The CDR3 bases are TGTGCCATCAGTGTTAAGGGGACTAGCGGGAGCTACGAGCAGTACTTC. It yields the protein CAISVKGTSGSYEQYF.

CDR3 DNA sequence: TGTGCCAGCAGCTTACAGGTCCCTGGAAACACCATATATTTT. Residues: CASSLQVPGNTIYF. V usage is TRBV7-2 and J usage is TRBJ1-3; D unresolved. Trimming took 2 bases from V and 2 from J, leaving 7 bases between them. CDR1 and CDR2 from the germline V gene are SGHTA and FQGNSA. The CDR3 has 14 amino acids.

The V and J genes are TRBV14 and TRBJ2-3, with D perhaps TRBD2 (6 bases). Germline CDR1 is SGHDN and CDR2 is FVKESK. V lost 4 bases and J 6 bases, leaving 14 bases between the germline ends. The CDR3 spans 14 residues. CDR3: CASSPSGGGDTQYF. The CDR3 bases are TGTGCCAGCAGCCCGTCAGGCGGAGGGGATACGCAGTATTTT.

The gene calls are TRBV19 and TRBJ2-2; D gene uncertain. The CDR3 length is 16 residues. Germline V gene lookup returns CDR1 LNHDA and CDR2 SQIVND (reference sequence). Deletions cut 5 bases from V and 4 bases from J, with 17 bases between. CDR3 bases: TGTGCCAGTAGTCCCCGGAGTCCAGCTGGCACCGGGGAGCTGTTTTTT. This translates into CASSPRSPAGTGELFF.

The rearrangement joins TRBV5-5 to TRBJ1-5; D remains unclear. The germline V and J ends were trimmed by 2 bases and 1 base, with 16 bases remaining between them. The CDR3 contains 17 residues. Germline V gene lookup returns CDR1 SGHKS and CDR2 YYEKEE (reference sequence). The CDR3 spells CASSFTLSGSSNQPQHF. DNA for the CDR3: TGTGCCAGCAGCTTTACCCTATCAGGATCCAGCAATCAGCCCCAGCATTTT.

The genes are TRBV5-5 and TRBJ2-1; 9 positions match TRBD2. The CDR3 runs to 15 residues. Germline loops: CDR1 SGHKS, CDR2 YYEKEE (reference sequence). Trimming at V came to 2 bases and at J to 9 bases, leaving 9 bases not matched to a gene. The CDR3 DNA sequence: TGTGCCAGCAGCTTCGTACCGGGACTAGCCGGTGAGCAGTTCTTC. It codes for CASSFVPGLAGEQFF. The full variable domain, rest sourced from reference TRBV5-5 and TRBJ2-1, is DAGVTQSPTHLIKTRGQQVTLRCSPISGHKSVSWYQQVLGQGPQFIFQYYEKEERGRGNFPDRFSARQFPNYSSELNVNALLLGDSALYLCASSFVPGLAGEQFFGPGTRLTVL.

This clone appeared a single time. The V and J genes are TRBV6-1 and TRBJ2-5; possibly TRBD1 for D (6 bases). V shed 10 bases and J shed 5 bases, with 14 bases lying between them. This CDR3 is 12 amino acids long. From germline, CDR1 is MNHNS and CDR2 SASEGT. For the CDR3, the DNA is TGTGCCAACCGGACAGAGTACGAGACCCAGTACTTC. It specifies CANRTEYETQYF.

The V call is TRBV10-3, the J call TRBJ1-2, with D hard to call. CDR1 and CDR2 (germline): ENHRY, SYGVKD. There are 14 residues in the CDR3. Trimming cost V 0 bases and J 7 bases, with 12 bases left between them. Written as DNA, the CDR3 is TGTGCCATCAGTGAGTCTATCAGGTTGGGTGGCTACACCTTC. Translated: CAISESIRLGGYTF.

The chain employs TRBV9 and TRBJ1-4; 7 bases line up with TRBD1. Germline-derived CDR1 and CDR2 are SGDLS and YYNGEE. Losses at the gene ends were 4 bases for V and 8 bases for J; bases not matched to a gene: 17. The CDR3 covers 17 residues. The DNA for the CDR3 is TGTGCCAGCAGCACCGGGGACAGTTCATTTCTAAGCGAAAAACTGTTTTTT. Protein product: CASSTGDSSFLSEKLFF.